The source of this TCR beta chain is a study of T-cell memory formation after mild COVID-19. The wider study: Clusters of TCRs were largely donor specific. Overall study results and limits: Pre-infection memory showed some responding clones, and this suggested that cross-reactive memory joined. Day 15 to 85 contracting clones showed balanced CD4/CD8; later expanders leaned CD4+.

5'RACE, which relied on constant-segment primers, yielded TCR alpha and TCR beta cDNA libraries carrying sample barcodes and UMIs. MiXCR was run by TCRdb on the 5' RACE reads, yielding one entry per CDR3 protein. This table holds about 260,000 distinct CDR3 sequences, about a sixth found once. This clonotype has just a few counts. Antigen: not known. CDR3 length: 16 residues. Germline V gene lookup returns CDR1 SGHRS and CDR2 YFSETQ. V lost 4 bases to trimming and J lost 4 bases, with 20 bases between them. The sequenced sample consisted of PBMCs or a T cell subset sorted from them (not recorded which). This clonotype was obtained from a man aged 18 to 29 who had mild COVID-19 (a few samples of this study predate the infection). Cell type and time point are not known. This sequence joins TRBV5-1 and TRBJ1-2; D possibly corresponds to TRBD1 (6 bases). As DNA, the CDR3 is TGCGCCAGCAGCCGGGGATTCGGGGGCGATGTCTATGGCTACACCTTC. Amino acids: CASSRGFGGDVYGYTF.